Below are 13 T cell receptor beta chains sequenced from a single sample in a study of blood T cell repertoires in COVID-19. The data were produced by immunoSEQ multiplex PCR, yet TCRdb's version contains in-frame clones alone and is incomplete. The sample includes roughly 280,000 clones, 70% to 90% of them seen just once. Material for sequencing was peripheral blood. Source of these receptors: a woman in her 70s with acute or convalescent COVID-19.

The chain employs TRBV7-3 and TRBJ2-5; D uncertain. The germline CDR1 and CDR2 sequences are SGHTA and FQGTGA. Trimming removed 5 bases at V and 5 bases at J, with 12 bases between. The CDR3 is 13 amino acids. The CDR3 region is CASSISRGETQYF. The CDR3 DNA follows: TGTGCCAGCAGCATCAGCCGAGGCGAGACCCAGTACTTC.

The rearrangement uses TRBV5-1 and TRBJ2-1; D possibly corresponds to TRBD2 (5 bases). The ends were cut back, 0 bases at V and 3 bases at J, with 16 bases in the middle. The CDR3 spans 17 residues. Germline assignment: CDR1 SGHRS and CDR2 YFSETQ. In nucleotides, the CDR3 is TGCGCCAGCAGCTTGGTCCCGGGGTCCCCTTACTACAATGAGCAGTTCTTC. It is translated as CASSLVPGSPYYNEQFF.

This clone was seen a few times. The chain couples TRBV14 to TRBJ2-7; a weak D match, TRBD1 (6 bases). This CDR3 has 14 residues. Germline V gene sequence: CDR1 SGHDN, CDR2 FVKESK. Trimming left V 4 bases short and J 3 bases short, with 13 bases between. CDR3 DNA: TGTGCCAGCAGCCCGACAGGACTTGTCTACGAGCAGTACTTC. Amino acid sequence: CASSPTGLVYEQYF.

This clone was counted a single time. The CDR3 region is CASTGGISYNEQFF. CDR3 sequence (DNA): TGTGCCAGCACCGGGGGGATATCCTACAATGAGCAGTTCTTC. V is TRBV9 and J is TRBJ2-1; the match to TRBD2 covers 7 bases. The junction had 4 bases not matched to a gene; V was cut back by 6 bases and J by 1 base. Per germline, CDR1 SGDLS and CDR2 YYNGEE. The CDR3 runs 14 residues.

The rearrangement links TRBV5-4 to TRBJ1-1, with D perhaps matching TRBD1 (5 bases). Germline CDR1 is SGHNT and CDR2 is YYREEE (reference sequence). Trimming stripped 6 bases from V and 1 base from J, with 16 bases between. The CDR3 is made up of 15 amino acids. For the CDR3, the DNA is TGTGCCAGCACCCCCCGAGCAGGGCCGAACACTGAAGCTTTCTTT. It specifies CASTPRAGPNTEAFF.

Of note for this clone: The sample contains more than one DNA sequence encoding this CDR3. The chain couples TRBV5-1 to TRBJ1-2, with D possibly being TRBD1 (6 bases). The CDR3 runs to 14 residues. CDR1 SGHRS and CDR2 YFSETQ come from the germline V gene. V lost 0 bases and J lost 1, with 7 bases in between. The CDR3 DNA sequence: TGCGCCAGCAGCTTGGAAGGGGGTAACTATGGCTACACCTTC. Residues: CASSLEGGNYGYTF.

The gene calls are TRBV3-1 (or the pseudogene TRBV3-2) and TRBJ1-6; 12 nucleotides align to TRBD1. V shed 1 base and J 10 bases; nucleotides not matched to a gene: 5. From germline, CDR1 is LGHDT and CDR2 YNNKEL (reference sequence). The CDR3 extends over 16 amino acids. The CDR3 sequence is CASSQAGTGGQSPLHF. The CDR3 bases are TGTGCCAGCAGCCAAGCCGGGACAGGGGGCCAGTCACCCCTCCACTTT.

The gene calls are TRBV27 and TRBJ2-7; 10 nucleotides match TRBD1. V lost 6 bases, J lost 1 base, and 3 bases stayed unmatched. The CDR3 length is 14 residues. Looked up from germline, CDR1 is MNHEY and CDR2 is SMNVEV (reference sequence). The CDR3 bases are TGTGCCAGCAGCCGGGACAGGGGATCCTACGAGCAGTACTTC. This gives the protein CASSRDRGSYEQYF.

The J gene is TRBJ2-3, the V gene TRBV27; TRBD2 might be the D (6 bases). Looked up from germline, CDR1 is MNHEY and CDR2 is SMNVEV (reference sequence). The V end lost 6 bases, the J end lost 7 bases, and 23 bases lay between the germline ends. CDR3 length equals 16 residues. The CDR3: CASSDRTTGLSNTQYF. The CDR3 DNA follows: TGTGCCAGCAGCGATAGGACTACAGGCTTGTCGAATACGCAGTATTTT.

Notes on this clone: This sample includes further DNA sequences coding for the same CDR3. The V gene is TRBV5-1, the J gene TRBJ1-1; D gene ambiguous. This CDR3 is built from 13 residues. V lost 1 base to trimming and J lost 2 bases, with 6 bases between them. CDR1 and CDR2 (germline): SGHRS, YFSETQ. The CDR3 DNA reads TGCGCCAGCAGCTTGCGCGGAAACACTGAAGCTTTCTTT. It yields the protein CASSLRGNTEAFF.

The rearrangement links TRBV11-2 to TRBJ2-7, with D perhaps matching TRBD1 (6 bases). The V end lost 6 bases, the J end lost 0 bases, and 9 bases lay between the germline ends. Germline V gene lookup returns CDR1 SGHAT and CDR2 FQNNGV. The CDR3 is made up of 13 amino acids. CDR3 coding DNA: TGTGCCAGCAGAACGGACAGCTCCTACGAGCAGTACTTC. This gives the protein CASRTDSSYEQYF.

This clone was picked up one time. The chain recombines TRBV5-1 with TRBJ1-1, with 7 bases aligning to TRBD1. V lost 0 bases to trimming and J lost 0 bases; unmatched junction nucleotides: 2. The CDR3 runs to 15 residues. The germline CDR1 and CDR2 sequences are SGHRS and YFSETQ. The CDR3, as DNA: TGCGCCAGCAGCTTGGCCGGGACAGTGAACACTGAAGCTTTCTTT. This sequence encodes CASSLAGTVNTEAFF. Variable domain in full (rest from reference TRBV5-1 and TRBJ1-1): KAGVTQTPRYLIKTRGQQVTLSCSPISGHRSVSWYQQTPGQGLQFLFEYFSETQRNKGNFPGRFSGRQFSNSRSEMNVSTLELGDSALYLCASSLAGTVNTEAFFGQGTRLTVV.

The chain is built from TRBV10-3 and TRBJ2-5; TRBD2 might be the D (7 bases). V was shortened by 8 bases and J by 5 bases, with 12 bases between the two germline ends. Germline CDR1 is ENHRY and CDR2 is SYGVKD. The length of the CDR3 is 12 residues. The CDR3 is CAIGGAWETQYF. The DNA of the CDR3 is TGTGCCATCGGGGGGGCCTGGGAGACCCAGTACTTC.